The T cell receptor beta chain under discussion was sequenced for a study of T-cell memory formation after mild COVID-19. From the 5' RACE reads, TCRdb called clonotypes with MiXCR, one entry per CDR3 protein. The sample carries about 440,000 distinct CDR3 sequences, about 19% recorded once. Trimming at V came to 3 bases and at J to 3 bases, leaving 9 bases not matched to a gene. In germline, CDR1 is SQVTM, CDR2 ANQGSEA. The CDR3 extends over 16 amino acids. To note about this clonotype: The antigen is not known.

Study observations and caveats: A subset of responding clones appeared in pre-infection memory, suggesting cross-reactive memory joined.

The sample was PBMCs or a T cell subset sorted from them (not recorded which). This TCR was sampled from an adult woman who had mild COVID-19 (a few samples of this study predate the infection). Cell type and time point are not known. V and J are TRBV29-1 and TRBJ1-1; 11 nucleotides line up with TRBD1. CDR3 region: CSVDPGQGAWDTEAFF. The CDR3 coding sequence is TGCAGCGTTGACCCCGGACAGGGGGCTTGGGACACTGAAGCTTTCTTT.